These 10 T cell receptor beta chains came from one sample sequenced in a study of OX40 agonist ivuxolimab in advanced cancers. Sequenced by immunoSEQ multiplex PCR; TCRdb stores in-frame clones only, minus some. Of around 40,000 clones in the sample, approximately 85% were seen once. This material consisted of CD4+ or CD8+ T cells sorted from blood, taken in a trial of the OX40 agonist ivuxolimab. Receptors originate from an adult with an advanced solid tumor such as melanoma, head and neck, liver or kidney cancer.

This clone was recorded once. As DNA, the CDR3 is TGCAGCGCCGGGACTAGCGGGGCTGGTGAGCAGTTCTTC. It translates to CSAGTSGAGEQFF. The J gene is TRBJ2-1, the V gene TRBV29-1; TRBD2 aligns across 13 bases. The CDR3 runs to 13 residues. The ends lost 7 bases at V and 9 bases at J; junction bases unmatched: 6. The germline gives CDR1 SQVTM, CDR2 ANQGSEA.

V gene TRBV29-1 combines with J gene TRBJ2-1; TRBD2 matches 13 bases. The CDR3 totals 16 residues. V trimming: 2 bases; J trimming: 4 bases; junction bases outside the gene matches: 5. In germline, CDR1 is SQVTM, CDR2 ANQGSEA. Written as DNA, the CDR3 is TGCAGCGTTGAATCGGGACTAGCGGGATCTTACAATGAGCAGTTCTTC. Translation gives CSVESGLAGSYNEQFF.

J is TRBJ2-1 and V is TRBV5-1; 11 bases are shared with TRBD1. Germline lookup yields CDR1 SGHRS and CDR2 YFSETQ. The V gene end was trimmed by 4 bases and the J gene end by 6 bases; junction bases not matched to a gene: 12. The CDR3 is made up of 17 amino acids. CDR3 nucleotides: TGCGCCAGCAGCGCGGGGATGGACAGGGGGCGCAGCAATGAGCAGTTCTTC. Protein: CASSAGMDRGRSNEQFF. Using reference TRBV5-1 and TRBJ2-1 for the parts outside the CDR3, the full variable domain is KAGVTQTPRYLIKTRGQQVTLSCSPISGHRSVSWYQQTPGQGLQFLFEYFSETQRNKGNFPGRFSGRQFSNSRSEMNVSTLELGDSALYLCASSAGMDRGRSNEQFFGPGTRLTVL.

The chain recombines TRBV28 with TRBJ1-3, with D tentatively TRBD1 (5 bases). The CDR3 is 15 residues long. The germline V and J ends were trimmed by 3 bases and 0 bases, with 9 bases remaining between them. The germline V gene has CDR1 MDHEN and CDR2 SYDVKM. The CDR3: CASSLMTVSGNTIYF. CDR3 nucleotides: TGTGCCAGCAGTTTGATGACAGTCTCTGGAAACACCATATATTTT. The complete variable domain, with remaining parts taken from reference TRBV28 and TRBJ1-3, reads DVKVTQSSRYLVKRTGEKVFLECVQDMDHENMFWYRQDPGLGLRLIYFSYDVKMKEKGDIPEGYSVSREKKERFSLILESASTNQTSMYLCASSLMTVSGNTIYFGEGSWLTVV.

The V call is TRBV2, the J call TRBJ2-7; D is ambiguous. Deletions cut 5 bases from V and 3 bases from J, with 8 bases between. The CDR3 contains 12 residues. Per germline, CDR1 SNHLY and CDR2 FYNNEI. CDR3: CASSFLYYEQYF. The DNA for the CDR3 is TGTGCCAGCAGTTTTCTATACTACGAGCAGTACTTC.

The V and J genes are TRBV11-3 and TRBJ2-1, with no clear D. V lost 0 bases, J lost 7 bases, and 10 bases lay in between. The germline CDR1 and CDR2 sequences are SGHNT and YENEEA. The CDR3 contains 14 residues. CDR3 coding DNA: TGTGCCAGCAGCTTAGATCCCAAGTGGAATGAGCAGTTCTTC. It translates to CASSLDPKWNEQFF.

This chain joins TRBV5-1 and TRBJ1-4, with a tentative D call TRBD1 (6 bases). The CDR3 spans 13 residues. Germline assignment: CDR1 SGHRS and CDR2 YFSETQ. Trimming cost V 4 bases and J 8 bases, with 12 bases left between them. CDR3 bases: TGCGCCAGCAGCAGCGGACAGACCGAAAAACTGTTTTTT. This sequence encodes CASSSGQTEKLFF. Based on the CDR3 plus reference TRBV5-1 and TRBJ1-4, the full variable domain is KAGVTQTPRYLIKTRGQQVTLSCSPISGHRSVSWYQQTPGQGLQFLFEYFSETQRNKGNFPGRFSGRQFSNSRSEMNVSTLELGDSALYLCASSSGQTEKLFFGSGTQLSVL.

The chain links TRBV2 to TRBJ1-2; TRBD1 is a possible D gene (6 bases). V was cut by 9 bases and J by 6 bases, with 20 bases left in between. Germline CDR1 reads SNHLY; CDR2 reads FYNNEI. CDR3 length equals 14 residues. CDR3 DNA: TGTGCCAGTGGGGGATTACAGGGCAAGCATGGCTACACCTTC. It encodes CASGGLQGKHGYTF.

The rearrangement links TRBV27 to TRBJ2-5; D assignment may be TRBD1 or TRBD2 (6 bases each). The CDR3 loop spans 12 amino acids. V was shortened by 8 bases and J by 6 bases, with 13 bases between the two germline ends. CDR1 MNHEY and CDR2 SMNVEV come from the germline V gene (reference sequence). This CDR3 is CASGTGAQTQYF. The CDR3 DNA follows: TGTGCCAGCGGGACGGGGGCACAGACCCAGTACTTC.

This chain connects TRBV10-1 to TRBJ2-3, with D perhaps TRBD2 (6 bases). V was clipped by 6 bases and J by 4 bases, with 20 bases between them. Per germline, CDR1 WNHNN and CDR2 SYGVQD (reference sequence). The CDR3 is 16 residues long. The CDR3 DNA reads as TGCGCCAGCAGCCGAAACAAGGGCGGGATATCAGATACGCAGTATTTT. Protein sequence: CASSRNKGGISDTQYF.